These T cell receptor beta chains were read from a single sample in a study of Ad26.COV2.S vaccination and SARS-CoV-2 variants. Sequenced by immunoSEQ multiplex PCR; TCRdb stores in-frame clones only, minus some. The data hold hundreds of thousands of clones, with nearly 90% observed a single time. This specimen was peripheral blood, taken in a trial of Ad26.COV2.S vaccine versus placebo. All receptors come from a person aged 18 to 59 who received the Ad26.COV2.S COVID-19 vaccine or a placebo. CDR3s include the opening cysteine and the closing phenylalanine or tryptophan. Fields, in order: CDR3 length, V gene, CDR3 protein.

>16|TRBV7-2
CASSLAFFFRGTGYTF
>14|TRBV2
CASIFSGDPYEQYF
>15|TRBV4-2
CASSQAIRGSDGYTF
>15|TRBV28
CASSFAVAGTDTQYF
>16|TRBV15
CATSRRPGAATDTQYF
>16|TRBV4-1
CASSQRVRTNNQPQHF
>15|TRBV5-8
CASSKKGVTNEKLFF
>18|TRBV6-2/TRBV6-3
CASSYDRRTGPGANVLTF
>13|TRBV4-3
CASSQLIDSPLHF
>14|TRBV5-1
CASSYGDRVYEQYF
>13|TRBV15
CATSIQGNTEAFF
>14|TRBV29-1
CSVATQTPTGWAFF
>13|TRBV29-1
CSVAGQAHNEQFF
>12|TRBV12-3/TRBV12-4
CASSRSGNTIYF
>15|TRBV6-6
CASSQTGPLREKLFF
>13|TRBV12-3/TRBV12-4
CASSLGWLVEQFF
>12|TRBV18
CASSPPSETQYF
>13|TRBV7-3
CASSLRRGTEAFF
>15|TRBV4-2
CASSQETLGANVLTF
>13|TRBV5-6
CASSFVATDTQYF
>16|TRBV5-1
CASSLHGGTSTDTQYF
>16|TRBV27
CASRRSWGWGQETQYF
>17|TRBV24-1
CATSEPGGRGESNEQFF
>16|TRBV19
CASSPSARGSNQPQHF
>15|TRBV4-1
CASSRAGQGAPGYTF
>15|TRBV7-2
CASSLVPWTGYEQYF
>18|TRBV19
CASSIVGQGARGRGELFF